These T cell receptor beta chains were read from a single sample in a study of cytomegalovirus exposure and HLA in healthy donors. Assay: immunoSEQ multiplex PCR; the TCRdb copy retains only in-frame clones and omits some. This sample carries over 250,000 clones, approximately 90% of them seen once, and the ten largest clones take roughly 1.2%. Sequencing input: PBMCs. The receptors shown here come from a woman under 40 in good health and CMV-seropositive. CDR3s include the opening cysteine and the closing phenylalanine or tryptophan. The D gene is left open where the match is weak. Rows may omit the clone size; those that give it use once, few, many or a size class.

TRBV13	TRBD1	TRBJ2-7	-	TGTGCCAGCAGCCATACCCAGGGGGCGGGTGCCTACGAGCAGTACTTC	CASSHTQGAGAYEQYF
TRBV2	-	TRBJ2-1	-	TGTGCCAGTTACCCTTACAATGAGCAGTTCTTC	CASYPYNEQFF
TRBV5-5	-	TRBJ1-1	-	TGTGCCAGCAGCCCGACGTCCGGGGCTCCAGCTTTCTTT	CASSPTSGAPAFF
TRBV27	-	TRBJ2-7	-	TGTGCCAGCAGTCCAACCCCGGTGAGGGGAGGGTACTTC	CASSPTPVRGGYF
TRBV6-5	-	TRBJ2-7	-	TGTGCCAGCAGTTACGGCCAGGGAAGCTCCTACGAGCAGTACTTC	CASSYGQGSSYEQYF
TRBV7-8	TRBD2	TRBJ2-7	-	TGTGCCAGCAGCACACCGGGACTAGCGGGAGCGCCCGAGCAGTACTTC	CASSTPGLAGAPEQYF
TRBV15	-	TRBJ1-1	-	TGTGCCACCAGCAGGGATCCCGATGAAGCTTTCTTT	CATSRDPDEAFF
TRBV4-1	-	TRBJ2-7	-	TGCGCCAGCAGCCAAGGACAGGCAAGCTCCTACGAGCAGTACTTC	CASSQGQASSYEQYF
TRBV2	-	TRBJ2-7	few	TGTGCCAGCAAGGACCAAACTAGCTCCTACGAGCAGTACTTC	CASKDQTSSYEQYF
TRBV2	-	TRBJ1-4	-	TGTGCCAGCATTTCTCCTGCAGGAGATGAAAAACTGTTTTTT	CASISPAGDEKLFF
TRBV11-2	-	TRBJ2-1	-	TGTGCCAGCAGCTTACAAGGGGTGGACGGGAATGAGCAGTTCTTC	CASSLQGVDGNEQFF
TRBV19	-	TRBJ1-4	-	TGTGCCAGTAGTAGAGGGGAAAAACTGTTTTTT	CASSRGEKLFF
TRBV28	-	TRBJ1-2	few	TGTGCCACCAGTCTCGGGATTATGGTAGGCTACACCTTC	CATSLGIMVGYTF
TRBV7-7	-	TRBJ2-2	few	TGTGCCAGCAGCGCGGATTCGGTCGGGGAGCTGTTTTTT	CASSADSVGELFF
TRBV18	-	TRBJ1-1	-	TGTGCCAGCTCAGGGGGGAACACTGAAGCTTTCTTT	CASSGGNTEAFF
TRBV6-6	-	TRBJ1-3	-	TGTGCCAGCAGGCGGGAGAACTCTGGAAACACCATATATTTT	CASRRENSGNTIYF
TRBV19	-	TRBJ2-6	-	TGTGCCAGTAGTAGGGAGGGGGCTCTTGGGGCCAACGTCCTGACTTTC	CASSREGALGANVLTF
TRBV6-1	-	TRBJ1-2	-	TGTGCCAGCAGTGACTATGGGACACACACCTTC	CASSDYGTHTF
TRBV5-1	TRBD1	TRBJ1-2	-	TGCGCCAGCAGCGTACCGGGACAGGGGGCGGGCTACACCTTC	CASSVPGQGAGYTF
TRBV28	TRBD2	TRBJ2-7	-	TGTGCCAGCAGTTTGAATCTACGGACTAGCGCGGTCTCCTACGAGCAGTACTTC	CASSLNLRTSAVSYEQYF
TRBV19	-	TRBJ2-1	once	TGTGCCAGTAGTATAACCCCTTACAATGAGCAGTTCTTC	CASSITPYNEQFF
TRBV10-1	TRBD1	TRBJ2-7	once	TGCGCCAGCACAGGGGGAAGCGAGCAGTACTTC	CASTGGSEQYF
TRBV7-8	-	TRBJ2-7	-	TGTGCCTCTTCCCTCTCCTACGAGCAGTACTTC	CASSLSYEQYF
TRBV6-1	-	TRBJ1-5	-	TGTGCCAGCAGTGGACAACTTAGCAATCAGCCCCAGCATTTT	CASSGQLSNQPQHF
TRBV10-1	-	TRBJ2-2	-	TGCGCCAGCAGTGAGTATGCGATAAGGGAGCTGTTTTTT	CASSEYAIRELFF
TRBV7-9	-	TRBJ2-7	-	TGTGCCAGCAGCGTGCCCCGTAGCGGAGTCTCCTACGAGCAGTACTTC	CASSVPRSGVSYEQYF
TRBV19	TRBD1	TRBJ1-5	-	TGTGCCAGTAGTACCCCTGACAGGGGGCGAAGACAGCCCCAGCATTTT	CASSTPDRGRRQPQHF
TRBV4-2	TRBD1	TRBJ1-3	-	TGTGCCAGCAGCCAAGACAGGGGGCCTGGAAACACCATATATTTT	CASSQDRGPGNTIYF
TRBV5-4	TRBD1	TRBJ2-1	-	TGTGCCAGCAGCAACGGACAGGGGAGGAATGAGCAGTTCTTC	CASSNGQGRNEQFF
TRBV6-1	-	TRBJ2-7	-	TGTGCCAGCAGTGAAGGGCTACATTTCTACGAGCAGTACTTC	CASSEGLHFYEQYF
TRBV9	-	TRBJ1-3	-	TGTGCCAGCAGCCCTCGTAGGTCTTCGGGGGGAAACACCATATATTTT	CASSPRRSSGGNTIYF
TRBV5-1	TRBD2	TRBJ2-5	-	TGCGCCAGCAGCTTGGAGGCCGGCGGGAGTTACGAGACCCAGTACTTC	CASSLEAGGSYETQYF
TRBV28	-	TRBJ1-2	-	TGTGCCAGCAGTCTCCTCGTGGCTGCGTATGGCTACACCTTC	CASSLLVAAYGYTF
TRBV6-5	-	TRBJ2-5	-	TGTGCCAGCAGTTACGACTCCCAAGAGACCCAGTACTTC	CASSYDSQETQYF
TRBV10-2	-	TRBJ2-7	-	TGCGCCAGCAGTGAGGTCCCATGGGGCTCCTACGAGCAGTACTTC	CASSEVPWGSYEQYF
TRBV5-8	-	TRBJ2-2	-	TGTGCCAGCAGGGATAACAGGGCAACCACCGGGGAGCTGTTTTTT	CASRDNRATTGELFF